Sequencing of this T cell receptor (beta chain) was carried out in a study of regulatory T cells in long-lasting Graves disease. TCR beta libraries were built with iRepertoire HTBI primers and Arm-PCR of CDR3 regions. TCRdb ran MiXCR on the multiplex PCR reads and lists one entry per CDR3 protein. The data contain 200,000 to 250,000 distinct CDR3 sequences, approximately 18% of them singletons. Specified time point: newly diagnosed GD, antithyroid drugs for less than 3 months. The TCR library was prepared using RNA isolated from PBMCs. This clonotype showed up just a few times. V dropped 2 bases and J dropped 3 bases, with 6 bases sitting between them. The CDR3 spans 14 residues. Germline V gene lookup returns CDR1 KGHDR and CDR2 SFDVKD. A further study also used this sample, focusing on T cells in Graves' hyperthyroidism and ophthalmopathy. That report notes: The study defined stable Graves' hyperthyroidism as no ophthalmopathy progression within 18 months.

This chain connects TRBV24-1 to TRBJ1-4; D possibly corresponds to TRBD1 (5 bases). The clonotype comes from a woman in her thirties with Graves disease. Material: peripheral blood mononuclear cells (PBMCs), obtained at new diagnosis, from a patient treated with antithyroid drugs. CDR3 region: CATSDSRANEKLFF. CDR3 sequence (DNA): TGTGCCACCAGTGATTCCAGGGCTAATGAAAAACTGTTTTTT.